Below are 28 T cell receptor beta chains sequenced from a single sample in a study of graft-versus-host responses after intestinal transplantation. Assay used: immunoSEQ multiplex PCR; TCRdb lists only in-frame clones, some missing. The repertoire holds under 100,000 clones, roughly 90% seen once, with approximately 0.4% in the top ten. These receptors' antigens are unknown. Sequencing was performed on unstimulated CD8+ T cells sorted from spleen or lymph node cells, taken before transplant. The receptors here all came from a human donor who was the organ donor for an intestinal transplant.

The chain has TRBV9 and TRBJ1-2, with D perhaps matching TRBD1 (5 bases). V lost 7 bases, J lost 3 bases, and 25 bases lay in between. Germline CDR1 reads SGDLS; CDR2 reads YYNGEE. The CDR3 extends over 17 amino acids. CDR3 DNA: TGTGCCAGCGGGACGGGACGGCCCACGGGAGGGTACTATGGCTACACCTTC. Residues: CASGTGRPTGGYYGYTF.

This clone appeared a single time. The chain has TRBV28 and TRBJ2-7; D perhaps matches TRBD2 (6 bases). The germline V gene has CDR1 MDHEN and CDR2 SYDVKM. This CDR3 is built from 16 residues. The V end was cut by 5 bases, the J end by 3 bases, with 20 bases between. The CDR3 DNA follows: TGTGCCAGCAGTCCTTCCCTAGCGAAAGGGGTCTACGAGCAGTACTTC. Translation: CASSPSLAKGVYEQYF. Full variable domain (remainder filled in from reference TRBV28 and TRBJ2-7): DVKVTQSSRYLVKRTGEKVFLECVQDMDHENMFWYRQDPGLGLRLIYFSYDVKMKEKGDIPEGYSVSREKKERFSLILESASTNQTSMYLCASSPSLAKGVYEQYFGPGTRLTVT.

For the CDR3, the DNA is TGTGCCAGCAGCTTAGGAATAGCGGGGTTCTACGAGCAGTACTTC. Residues: CASSLGIAGFYEQYF. This sequence joins TRBV11-1 and TRBJ2-7, with TRBD2 matching 8 bases. After removal of 1 base from V and 3 bases from J, the junction contained 5 bases not matched to a gene. CDR1 and CDR2 from the germline V gene are SGHAT and FQDESV (reference sequence). The length of the CDR3 is 15 residues.

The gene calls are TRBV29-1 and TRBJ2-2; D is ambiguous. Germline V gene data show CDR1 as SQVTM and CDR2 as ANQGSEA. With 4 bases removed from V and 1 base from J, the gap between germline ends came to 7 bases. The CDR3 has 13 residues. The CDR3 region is CSVVAKNTGELFF. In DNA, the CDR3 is TGCAGCGTTGTAGCTAAGAACACCGGGGAGCTGTTTTTT.

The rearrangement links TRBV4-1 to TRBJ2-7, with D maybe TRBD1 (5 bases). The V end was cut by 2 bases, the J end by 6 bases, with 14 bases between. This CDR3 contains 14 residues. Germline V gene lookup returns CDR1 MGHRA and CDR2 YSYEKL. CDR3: CASSQKPQGAEQYF. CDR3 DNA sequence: TGCGCCAGCAGCCAAAAGCCTCAGGGCGCCGAGCAGTACTTC.

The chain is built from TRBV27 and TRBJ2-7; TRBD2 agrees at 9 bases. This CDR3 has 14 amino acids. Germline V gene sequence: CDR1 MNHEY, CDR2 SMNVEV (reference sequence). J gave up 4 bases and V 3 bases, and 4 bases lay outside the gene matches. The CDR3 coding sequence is TGTGCCAGCAGTTTTGCCAGCGGGGGGTACGAGCAGTACTTC. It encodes CASSFASGGYEQYF.

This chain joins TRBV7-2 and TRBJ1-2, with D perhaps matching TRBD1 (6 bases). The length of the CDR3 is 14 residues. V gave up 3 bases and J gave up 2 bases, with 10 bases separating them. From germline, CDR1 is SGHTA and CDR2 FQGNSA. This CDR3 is CASSFSTGNYGYTF. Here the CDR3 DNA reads TGTGCCAGCAGCTTTTCTACAGGGAACTATGGCTACACCTTC.

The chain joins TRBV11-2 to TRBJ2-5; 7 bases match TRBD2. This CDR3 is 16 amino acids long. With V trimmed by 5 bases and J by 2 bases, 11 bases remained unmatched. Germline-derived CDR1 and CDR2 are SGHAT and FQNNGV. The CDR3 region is CASSPSPGGTQETQYF. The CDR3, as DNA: TGTGCCAGCAGCCCATCCCCGGGGGGAACTCAAGAGACCCAGTACTTC.

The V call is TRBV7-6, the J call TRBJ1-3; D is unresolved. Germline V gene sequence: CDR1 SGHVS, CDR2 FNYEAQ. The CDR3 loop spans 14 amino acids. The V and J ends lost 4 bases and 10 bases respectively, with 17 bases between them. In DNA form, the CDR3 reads TGTGCCAGCAGCTCTAGTGGCCCCCTTATGACCATATATTTT. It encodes CASSSSGPLMTIYF.

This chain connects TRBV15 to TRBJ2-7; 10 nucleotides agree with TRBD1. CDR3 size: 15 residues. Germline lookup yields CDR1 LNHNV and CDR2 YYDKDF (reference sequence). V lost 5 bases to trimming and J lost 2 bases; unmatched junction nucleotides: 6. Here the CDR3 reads CATSFTGTGAYEQYF. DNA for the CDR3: TGTGCCACCAGCTTTACCGGGACAGGGGCCTACGAGCAGTACTTC.

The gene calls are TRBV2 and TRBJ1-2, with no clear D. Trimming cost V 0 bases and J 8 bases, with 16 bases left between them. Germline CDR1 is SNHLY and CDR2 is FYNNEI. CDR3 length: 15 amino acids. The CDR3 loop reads CASSEAGAGPKGYTF. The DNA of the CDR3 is TGTGCCAGCAGTGAAGCGGGAGCGGGTCCCAAAGGCTACACCTTC.

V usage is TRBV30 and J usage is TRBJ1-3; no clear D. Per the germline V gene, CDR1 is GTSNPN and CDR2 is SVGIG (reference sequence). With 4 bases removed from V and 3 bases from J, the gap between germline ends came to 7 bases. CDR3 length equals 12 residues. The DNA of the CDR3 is TGTGCCTGGAAGCGGTATGGAAACACCATATATTTT. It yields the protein CAWKRYGNTIYF.

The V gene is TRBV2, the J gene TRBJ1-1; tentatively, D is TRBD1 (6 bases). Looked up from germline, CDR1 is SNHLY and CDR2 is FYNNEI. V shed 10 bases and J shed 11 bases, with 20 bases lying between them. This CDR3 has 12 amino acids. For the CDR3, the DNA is TGTGCCAACTCACAGGGATCTAGTGGGGCTTTCTTT. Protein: CANSQGSSGAFF.

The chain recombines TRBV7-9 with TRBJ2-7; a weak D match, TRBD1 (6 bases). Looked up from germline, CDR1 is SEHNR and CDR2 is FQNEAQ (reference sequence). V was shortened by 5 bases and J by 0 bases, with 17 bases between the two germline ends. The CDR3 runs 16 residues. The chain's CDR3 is CASSARTGSSSYEQYF. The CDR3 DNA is TGTGCCAGCAGCGCCCGAACAGGGTCCAGCTCCTACGAGCAGTACTTC.

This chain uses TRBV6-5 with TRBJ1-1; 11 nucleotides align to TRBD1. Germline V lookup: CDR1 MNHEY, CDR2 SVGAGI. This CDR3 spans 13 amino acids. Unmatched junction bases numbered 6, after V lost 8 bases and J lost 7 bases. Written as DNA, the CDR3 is TGTGCCAGCGGACAGGGGGCGTTTAGTGAAGCTTTCTTT. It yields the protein CASGQGAFSEAFF.

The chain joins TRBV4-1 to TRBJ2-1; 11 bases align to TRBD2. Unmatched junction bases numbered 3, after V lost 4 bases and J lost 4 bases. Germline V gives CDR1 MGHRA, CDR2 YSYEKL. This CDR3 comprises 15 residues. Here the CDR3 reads CASSPTSGGYNEQFF. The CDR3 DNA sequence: TGCGCCAGCAGCCCTACTAGCGGGGGTTACAATGAGCAGTTCTTC.

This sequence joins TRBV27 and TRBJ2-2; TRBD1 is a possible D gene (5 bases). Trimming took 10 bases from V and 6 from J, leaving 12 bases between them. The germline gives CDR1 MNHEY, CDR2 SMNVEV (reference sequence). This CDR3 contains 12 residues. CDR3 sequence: CATQGWAGELFF. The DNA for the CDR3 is TGTGCCACCCAGGGTTGGGCCGGGGAGCTGTTTTTT.

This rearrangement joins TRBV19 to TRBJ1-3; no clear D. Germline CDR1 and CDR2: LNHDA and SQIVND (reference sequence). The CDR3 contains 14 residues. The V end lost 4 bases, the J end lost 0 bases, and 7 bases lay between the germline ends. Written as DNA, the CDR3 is TGTGCCAGTAGTAAGCCAAGCTCTGGAAACACCATATATTTT. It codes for CASSKPSSGNTIYF.

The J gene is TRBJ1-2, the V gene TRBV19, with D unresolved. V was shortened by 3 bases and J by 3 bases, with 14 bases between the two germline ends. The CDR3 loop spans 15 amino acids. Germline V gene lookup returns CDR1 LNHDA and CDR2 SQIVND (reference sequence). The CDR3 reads CASSMLAAADYGYTF. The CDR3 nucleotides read TGTGCCAGTAGTATGTTGGCAGCCGCGGACTATGGCTACACCTTC.

CDR3: CASSQHSGYGGGYEQYF. CDR3 DNA sequence: TGCGCCAGCAGCCAGCACTCCGGCTACGGGGGAGGGTACGAGCAGTACTTC. The genes are TRBV4-1 and TRBJ2-5, with 7 nucleotides matching TRBD2. Matching the DNA end better, TRBJ2-7 makes the J call doubtful. Germline V CDR1 and CDR2: MGHRA, YSYEKL. The length of the CDR3 is 17 residues.

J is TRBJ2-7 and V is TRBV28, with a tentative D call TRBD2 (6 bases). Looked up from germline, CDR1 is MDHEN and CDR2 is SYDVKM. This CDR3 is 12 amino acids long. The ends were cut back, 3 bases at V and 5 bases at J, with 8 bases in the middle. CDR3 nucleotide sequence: TGTGCCAGCAGTTTGGGGGGTAACGAGCAGTACTTC. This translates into CASSLGGNEQYF.

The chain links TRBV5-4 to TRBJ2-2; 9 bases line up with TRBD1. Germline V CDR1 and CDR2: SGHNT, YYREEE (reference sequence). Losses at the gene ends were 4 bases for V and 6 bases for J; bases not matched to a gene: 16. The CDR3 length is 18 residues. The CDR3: CASSPTLRQGDFAGELFF. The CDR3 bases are TGTGCCAGCAGCCCAACACTCCGACAGGGGGACTTCGCCGGGGAGCTGTTTTTT.

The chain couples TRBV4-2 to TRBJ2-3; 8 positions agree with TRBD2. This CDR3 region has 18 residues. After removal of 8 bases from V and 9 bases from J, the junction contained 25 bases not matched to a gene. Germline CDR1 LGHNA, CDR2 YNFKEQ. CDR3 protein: CASCPSLWGASGSFTQYF. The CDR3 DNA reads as TGTGCCAGCTGTCCCTCCCTGTGGGGGGCTAGCGGGTCTTTCACGCAGTATTTT.

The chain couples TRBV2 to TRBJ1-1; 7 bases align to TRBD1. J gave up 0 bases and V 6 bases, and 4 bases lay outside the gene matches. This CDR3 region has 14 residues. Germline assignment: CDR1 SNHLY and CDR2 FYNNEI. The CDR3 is CASRNRGLNTEAFF. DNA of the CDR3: TGTGCCAGCAGGAACAGGGGCTTGAACACTGAAGCTTTCTTT.

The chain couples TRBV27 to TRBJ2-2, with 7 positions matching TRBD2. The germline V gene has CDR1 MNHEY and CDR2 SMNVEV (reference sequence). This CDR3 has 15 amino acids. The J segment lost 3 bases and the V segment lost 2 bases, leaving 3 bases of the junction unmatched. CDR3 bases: TGTGCCAGCAGTTTAGCGGGGGTACACACCGGGGAGCTGTTTTTT. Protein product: CASSLAGVHTGELFF.

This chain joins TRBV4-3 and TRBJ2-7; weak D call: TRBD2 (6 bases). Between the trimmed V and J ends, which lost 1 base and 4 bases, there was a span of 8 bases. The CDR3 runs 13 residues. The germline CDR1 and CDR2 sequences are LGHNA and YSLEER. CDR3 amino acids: CASSQVGGYEQYF. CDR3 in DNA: TGCGCCAGCAGCCAAGTAGGAGGGTACGAGCAGTACTTC.

As DNA, the CDR3 is TGTGCCAGCAGCGTTAATGACAGGGGGCGGCTCGGTAATGAAAAACTGTTTTTT. This codes for CASSVNDRGRLGNEKLFF. This rearrangement joins TRBV9 to TRBJ1-4; 10 bases line up with TRBD1. The length of the CDR3 is 18 residues. V was pared by 2 bases and J by 4 bases, with 11 bases of the junction left unmatched. Germline V gene lookup returns CDR1 SGDLS and CDR2 YYNGEE.

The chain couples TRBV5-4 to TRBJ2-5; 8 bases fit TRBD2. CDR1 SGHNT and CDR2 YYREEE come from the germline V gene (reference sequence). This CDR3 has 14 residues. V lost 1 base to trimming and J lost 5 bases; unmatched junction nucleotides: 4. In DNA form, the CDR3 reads TGTGCCAGCAGCTTGCGGGGGGGCCACGAGACCCAGTACTTC. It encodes CASSLRGGHETQYF. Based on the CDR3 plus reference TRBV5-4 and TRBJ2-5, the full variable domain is ETGVTQSPTHLIKTRGQQVTLRCSSQSGHNTVSWYQQALGQGPQFIFQYYREEENGRGNFPPRFSGLQFPNYSSELNVNALELDDSALYLCASSLRGGHETQYFGPGTRLLVL.